This TCR beta chain stems from a study of CD8 T cells in ankylosing spondylitis. As the method for making TCR beta libraries, quantitative 5'-RACE with molecular barcodes was used. TCRdb fed the 5' RACE reads into MiXCR, producing one record per CDR3 protein. Counted here are 250,000 to 400,000 distinct CDR3 sequences, under 14% occurring once; the ten biggest clones make up roughly 9.1%. Only a few counts were recorded for this clonotype. Antigen unknown. Regarding the study as a whole: Reactive arthritis synovial fluid and blood were previously reported to contain some motif variants. In ankylosing spondylitis blood, a motif of roughly eight highly homologous TCR beta variants appeared characteristic. Disease-linked clones displayed a CD8+ phenotype and appeared relatively rarely in peripheral blood.

The CDR3 has 13 amino acids. V dropped 8 bases and J dropped 1; count of bases not matched to a gene: 4. Germline V CDR1 and CDR2: DFQATT, SNEGSKA (reference sequence). The receptor was isolated from a female donor with ankylosing spondylitis or in good health (not recorded which). V gene TRBV20-1 combines with J gene TRBJ2-7; 11 bases fit TRBD2. The sequenced sample consisted of blood, either unsorted or a sorted T cell fraction (not recorded which). The chain's CDR3 is CSHRLAGSYEQYF. The CDR3 DNA sequence: TGCAGTCACAGACTAGCGGGGTCCTACGAGCAGTACTTC.